The 21 T cell receptor beta chains in this list originate from one sample, sequenced in a study of blood T cell repertoires in COVID-19. Some clones are missing from TCRdb's copy, which holds only in-frame ones; the method was immunoSEQ multiplex PCR. The repertoire includes over 200,000 clones, over 70% of them detected once, and 5.7% sits in the top ten. Sequencing was carried out using peripheral blood. The receptor source for this set is a man at least 80 years old with acute or convalescent COVID-19.

This rearrangement joins TRBV27 to TRBJ2-5, with TRBD2 matching 13 bases. The CDR3 totals 19 residues. Germline trimming cut 5 bases from V and 4 bases from J; bases unmatched to any gene: 16. Germline CDR1 reads MNHEY; CDR2 reads SMNVEV (reference sequence). In DNA form, the CDR3 reads TGTGCCAGCAGTCCCTACGCGGGACTAGCGGGGCTGGCAGGAGAGACCCAGTACTTC. As protein: CASSPYAGLAGLAGETQYF.

J is TRBJ2-2 and V is TRBV3-1 (or the pseudogene TRBV3-2); the match to TRBD2 covers 11 bases. The CDR3 totals 14 residues. The V and J ends lost 6 bases and 3 bases, in that order; junction bases with no gene match: 0. Looked up from germline, CDR1 is LGHDT and CDR2 is YNNKEL (reference sequence). The CDR3 DNA reads as TGTGCCAGCAGACTAGCGGGAGACACCGGGGAGCTGTTTTTT. Protein: CASRLAGDTGELFF.

The chain recombines TRBV5-1 with TRBJ2-5; 12 bases line up with TRBD2. Germline loops: CDR1 SGHRS, CDR2 YFSETQ. The length of the CDR3 is 15 residues. Trimming removed 4 bases from V and 5 bases from J; junction bases left unmatched: 6. The CDR3 loop reads CASSKTGTSGETQYF. CDR3 sequence (DNA): TGCGCCAGCAGCAAAACCGGGACTAGCGGGGAGACCCAGTACTTC.

In DNA, the CDR3 is TGTGCCAGCTCACAACGGGACTATTCCTACAATGAGCAGTTCTTC. Protein product: CASSQRDYSYNEQFF. V is TRBV18 and J is TRBJ2-1, with 7 bases that match TRBD2. Germline V gene data show CDR1 as KGHSH and CDR2 as LQKENI. The ends lost 4 bases at V and 1 base at J; junction bases unmatched: 4. This CDR3 is built from 15 residues.

The V call is TRBV30, the J call TRBJ1-1; 7 bases are a match to TRBD1. Trimming at V came to 4 bases and at J to 1 base, leaving 6 bases not matched to a gene. CDR1 is GTSNPN, CDR2 SVGIG, per germline (reference sequence). CDR3 length: 14 amino acids. The CDR3 spells CAWTTGTANTEAFF. The CDR3 nucleotides are TGTGCCTGGACCACCGGGACAGCGAACACTGAAGCTTTCTTT.

The rearrangement links TRBV27 to TRBJ2-7; TRBD2 aligns across 9 bases. The CDR3 spans 16 residues. V was clipped by 2 bases and J by 4 bases; unmatched bases: 9. CDR1 is MNHEY and CDR2 is SMNVEV in the germline V gene (reference sequence). The CDR3 protein is CASSLVIAGGPYEQYF. In DNA, the CDR3 is TGTGCCAGCAGTTTAGTTATCGCGGGAGGGCCTTACGAGCAGTACTTC.

The chain carries TRBV6-5 and TRBJ1-5, with TRBD1 as a possible D gene (5 bases). V lost 0 bases to trimming and J lost 4 bases, with 13 bases between them. Germline V CDR1 and CDR2: MNHEY, SVGAGI. The CDR3 totals 16 residues. The DNA for the CDR3 is TGTGCCAGCAGTTACTCGGGGGGGTTGCGGAATCAGCCCCAGCATTTT. It encodes CASSYSGGLRNQPQHF.

The chain recombines TRBV4-1 with TRBJ2-2, with 7 bases identical to TRBD2. This CDR3 has 16 amino acids. Trimming took 4 bases from V and 5 from J; bases not matched to a gene: 10. Germline CDR1 and CDR2: MGHRA and YSYEKL. In DNA, the CDR3 is TGCGCCAGCAGCCCCTCCGGACTAGTTGAAACCGGGGAGCTGTTTTTT. Its translation is CASSPSGLVETGELFF.

This clone was recorded a few times. V usage is TRBV13 and J usage is TRBJ2-3, with D possibly matching TRBD2 (6 bases). Germline lookup yields CDR1 PRHDT and CDR2 FYEKMQ (reference sequence). This CDR3 spans 15 amino acids. Trimming pared 5 bases from V and 4 bases from J, leaving 16 bases between. CDR3 sequence (DNA): TGTGCCAGCAGCCGCCTGGGACTGGTTCCAGATACGCAGTATTTT. This gives the protein CASSRLGLVPDTQYF.

The V call is TRBV6-5, the J call TRBJ1-5, with D uncertain. From germline, CDR1 is MNHEY and CDR2 SVGAGI. Between the trimmed V and J ends, which lost 7 bases and 2 bases, there was a span of 15 bases. The CDR3 spans 15 residues. CDR3 in amino acids: CASNRLGEGNQPQHF. The CDR3 bases are TGTGCCAGCAACAGACTCGGGGAAGGCAATCAGCCCCAGCATTTT.

The gene calls are TRBV29-1 and TRBJ1-2; TRBD1 is a possible D gene (6 bases). This CDR3 region has 13 residues. Germline-derived CDR1 and CDR2 are SQVTM and ANQGSEA. Trimming stripped 5 bases from V and 0 bases from J, with 10 bases between. For the CDR3, the DNA is TGCAGCGTTCCGACAGGAGCTAACTATGGCTACACCTTC. Protein product: CSVPTGANYGYTF.

The rearrangement joins TRBV6-1 to TRBJ2-2; D might be TRBD1 (5 bases). Germline V CDR1 and CDR2: MNHNS, SASEGT. The length of the CDR3 is 13 residues. The ends were cut back, 1 base at V and 9 bases at J, with 9 bases in the middle. The CDR3, as DNA: TGTGCCAGCAGTGAAGTCTCAGGGTGGGAGCTGTTTTTT. It is translated as CASSEVSGWELFF.

This rearrangement joins TRBV18 to TRBJ2-7, with TRBD1 matching over 9 bases. V lost 3 bases, J lost 1 base, and 4 bases stayed unmatched. The CDR3 loop spans 15 amino acids. Germline values: CDR1 KGHSH, CDR2 LQKENI. CDR3 in DNA: TGTGCCAGCTCACCCGGGACAGGGAAATCCTACGAGCAGTACTTC. It yields the protein CASSPGTGKSYEQYF.

The V call is TRBV7-2, the J call TRBJ1-1; D may be TRBD1 (6 bases). The CDR3 totals 15 residues. V lost 1 base, J lost 5 bases, and 14 bases lay in between. CDR1 is SGHTA, CDR2 FQGNSA, per germline. The CDR3, as DNA: TGTGCCAGCAGCTTAGTCGGCGGGGGCTGGACTGAAGCTTTCTTT. This encodes CASSLVGGGWTEAFF.

The chain links TRBV4-1 to TRBJ2-7; possibly TRBD1 for D (6 bases). Deletions cut 1 base from V and 6 bases from J, with 13 bases between. Germline lookup yields CDR1 MGHRA and CDR2 YSYEKL. The CDR3 is 14 residues long. CDR3 sequence: CASSQGQVRTEQYF. The CDR3 DNA sequence: TGCGCCAGCAGCCAAGGACAGGTACGGACCGAGCAGTACTTC.

The chain links TRBV13 to TRBJ1-2; a possible D gene is TRBD1 (6 bases). The V gene's germline CDR1 is PRHDT and CDR2 FYEKMQ (reference sequence). V lost 1 base and J lost 4, with 10 bases in between. The CDR3 has 14 amino acids. The chain's CDR3 is CASSLDSGVYGYTF. CDR3 nucleotides: TGTGCCAGCAGCTTAGACTCAGGGGTCTATGGCTACACCTTC.

J is TRBJ2-3 and V is TRBV10-3; 8 bases are shared with TRBD2. Germline V gene lookup returns CDR1 ENHRY and CDR2 SYGVKD. The CDR3 contains 14 residues. V dropped 10 bases and J dropped 4; count of bases not matched to a gene: 10. The CDR3 is CATEPGLVADTQYF. CDR3 DNA sequence: TGTGCCACCGAACCGGGACTAGTAGCAGATACGCAGTATTTT.

The chain carries TRBV6-5 and TRBJ1-2; D is unclear. CDR3 length: 14 amino acids. The germline CDR1 and CDR2 sequences are MNHEY and SVGAGI. Deletions cut 6 bases from V and 2 bases from J, with 13 bases between. The CDR3 loop reads CASRIVEPNYGYTF. The CDR3 nucleotides are TGTGCCAGCAGAATAGTGGAGCCGAACTATGGCTACACCTTC.

A single count supports this clone. This chain connects TRBV28 to TRBJ1-1; D perhaps matches TRBD1 (6 bases). This CDR3 contains 15 residues. Germline CDR1 MDHEN, CDR2 SYDVKM. Between the trimmed V and J ends, which lost 2 bases and 1 base, there was a span of 11 bases. In DNA form, the CDR3 reads TGTGCCAGCAGTTTACCCCGGGGGGCGAACACTGAAGCTTTCTTT. It yields the protein CASSLPRGANTEAFF.

The count of this clone is one. The rearrangement links TRBV9 to TRBJ2-2; weak D call: TRBD2 (7 bases). The CDR3 consists of 17 residues. V shed 1 base and J shed 1 base, with 14 bases lying between them. CDR1 SGDLS and CDR2 YYNGEE come from the germline V gene. The DNA for the CDR3 is TGTGCCAGCAGCGTAAGCGCGGGGGCCGGGAACACCGGGGAGCTGTTTTTT. Its protein is CASSVSAGAGNTGELFF.

The V call is TRBV28, the J call TRBJ2-4, with a possible D match to TRBD1 (6 bases). V lost 4 bases and J lost 4, with 11 bases in between. The CDR3 extends over 14 amino acids. Looked up from germline, CDR1 is MDHEN and CDR2 is SYDVKM. CDR3 nucleotide sequence: TGTGCCAGCAGTTCGATAGACAGGAAAAACATTCAGTACTTC. It codes for CASSSIDRKNIQYF.